A selection of T cell receptor beta chains follows, all from one sample in a study of shared clonotypes between healthy human individuals. The method was immunoSEQ multiplex PCR; TCRdb's version includes in-frame clones alone and lacks a portion of them. The sample has around 1.6 million clones; 95% to 99% are singletons. The sequenced material came from naive CD4+ T cells sorted from blood. The receptors shown here come from a man younger than 45 in good health. CDR3s include the opening cysteine and the closing phenylalanine or tryptophan. D genes are given only for firm matches. Clone size is not always given. Where it is, it says once, few, many or a class for expanded clones.

TRBV5-5	TRBJ1-2	-	14	-	TGTGCCAGCAGCTTGGTGGGACAACAGTATGGCTACACCTTC	CASSLVGQQYGYTF
TRBV18	TRBJ1-5	-	14	-	TGTGCCAGCTCACCGGCCAGGGACAATCAGCCCCAGCATTTT	CASSPARDNQPQHF
TRBV5-4	TRBJ2-5	-	15	-	TGTGCCAGCAGCTTGGGGGACGGGGTCGAGGGGACCCAGTACTTC	CASSLGDGVEGTQYF
TRBV28	TRBJ1-2	-	15	-	TGTGCCAGCAGTACCCCGGGAGGACTTAACTATGGCTACACCTTC	CASSTPGGLNYGYTF
TRBV2	TRBJ2-2	TRBD2	15	-	TGTGCCAGCAGTGGGACTAGCGGGAATTCCGGGGAGCTGTTTTTT	CASSGTSGNSGELFF
TRBV28	TRBJ2-7	-	13	-	TGTGCCAGCAGTCTCCCCGAGAGCTACGAGCAGTACTTC	CASSLPESYEQYF
TRBV7-2	TRBJ1-3	-	16	-	TGTGCCAGCAGCTTAGTTCGGGTTAGCTCTGGAAACACCATATATTTT	CASSLVRVSSGNTIYF
TRBV27	TRBJ1-1	-	13	-	TGTGCCAGCAGTTCTCTCAGGGTACTAGAAGCTTTCTTT	CASSSLRVLEAFF
TRBV13	TRBJ2-6	-	15	-	TGTGCCAGCAGCGCCCGGTTCTCTGGGGCCAACGTCCTGACTTTC	CASSARFSGANVLTF
TRBV5-6	TRBJ2-3	-	14	-	TGTGCCAGCAGCATCCGACGGAGCACAGATACGCAGTATTTT	CASSIRRSTDTQYF
TRBV5-4	TRBJ1-2	-	16	-	TGTGCCAGCAGCTCCAGGGGAGTTGCGAGTAACTATGGCTACACCTTC	CASSSRGVASNYGYTF
TRBV28	TRBJ2-3	-	14	-	TGTGCCAGCCCACCGAGGGGTAGCACAGATACGCAGTATTTT	CASPPRGSTDTQYF
TRBV4-1	TRBJ2-1	TRBD2	17	-	TGCGCCAGCAGCCAAGAACTAGCGGGAGGAACAAAGAATGAGCAGTTCTTC	CASSQELAGGTKNEQFF
TRBV19	TRBJ2-1	-	14	once	TGTGCCAGTAGGGCACAAAATCCCAACAATGAGCAGTTCTTC	CASRAQNPNNEQFF
TRBV27	TRBJ2-7	TRBD2	13	-	TGTGCCACCGGGACTAGCGGTACCTACGAGCAGTACTTC	CATGTSGTYEQYF
TRBV5-1	TRBJ2-1	TRBD1	17	-	TGCGCCAGCGGCCCCTATGCACAGGGGGCGCAGGGCAATGAGCAGTTCTTC	CASGPYAQGAQGNEQFF
TRBV28	TRBJ2-7	-	20	-	TGTGCCAGCAGTTTAAGGGTGGGGACAGGCGGTGCGGGAGCCTCCTACGAGCAGTACTTC	CASSLRVGTGGAGASYEQYF
TRBV5-1	TRBJ2-7	TRBD1	15	-	TGCGCCAGCAGCTTGACCGGGACAGGGGTCCCCGAGCAGTACTTC	CASSLTGTGVPEQYF
TRBV10-2	TRBJ2-4	-	14	-	TGCGCCAGCAAGGATAGACCGGGAGTAAACATTCAGTACTTC	CASKDRPGVNIQYF
TRBV11-2	TRBJ1-1	-	16	-	TGTGCCAGCAGCCACTTTGGGGAGGGTGCGAACACTGAAGCTTTCTTT	CASSHFGEGANTEAFF
TRBV7-9	TRBJ2-5	-	14	-	TGTGCCAGCAGCCCTAGGGTACGGCTAGAGACCCAGTACTTC	CASSPRVRLETQYF
TRBV19	TRBJ1-5	-	13	-	TGTGCCAGTAGTACCCGTGGGAATCAGCCCCAGCATTTT	CASSTRGNQPQHF
TRBV7-9	TRBJ1-1	-	12	-	TGTGCCAGCAGCCGAAAGGACACTGAAGCTTTCTTT	CASSRKDTEAFF